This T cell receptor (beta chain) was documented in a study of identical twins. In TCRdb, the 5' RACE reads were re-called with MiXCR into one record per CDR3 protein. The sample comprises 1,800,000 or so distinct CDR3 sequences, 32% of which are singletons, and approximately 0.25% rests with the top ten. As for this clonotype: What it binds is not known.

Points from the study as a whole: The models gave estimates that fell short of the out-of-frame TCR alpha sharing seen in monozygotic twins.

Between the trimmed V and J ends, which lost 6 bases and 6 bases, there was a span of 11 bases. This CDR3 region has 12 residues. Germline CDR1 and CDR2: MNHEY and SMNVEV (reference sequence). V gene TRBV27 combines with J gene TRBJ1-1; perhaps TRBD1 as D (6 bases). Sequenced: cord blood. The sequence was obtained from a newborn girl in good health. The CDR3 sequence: CASSNGGAEAFF. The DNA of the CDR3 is TGTGCCAGCAGCAACGGGGGCGCTGAAGCTTTCTTT.